This T cell receptor (beta chain) was identified during a study of T cell repertoires in cytomegalovirus infection. On the study more broadly: Researchers turned to recently identified HLA-C-restricted CMV epitopes as well as well-studied HLA-B-restricted ones. Indicated by public TCR beta signatures were CMV infection and matching HLA type.

TCRdb re-derived calls from the reads in MiXCR, one entry per CDR3 protein. The table records 830,000 or so distinct CDR3 sequences, less than 35% of them present only once. This clonotype was seen repeatedly, ten times or more. Its antigen is not known. Study findings and constraints: Accumulated public TCR beta family frequency recognized individuals carrying CMV together with the relevant HLA.

The CDR3 runs 13 residues. Trimming removed 5 bases at V and 6 bases at J, with 11 bases between. The chain carries TRBV12-3 or TRBV12-4 and TRBJ1-5, with D possibly matching TRBD1 (6 bases). The sequence came from a human donor in good health (CMV status not recorded). Some clones in this sample may be carry-over from other donors' samples. Sequencing was performed on cultured CD8+ T cells from PBMCs, taken from culture after CMV antigen stimulation. CDR3 residues: CASSHRESQPQHF. CDR3 DNA: TGTGCCAGCAGTCACAGGGAGAGTCAGCCCCAGCATTTT.